Each of the 3 T cell receptor beta chains below was sequenced from the same sample in a study of shared clonotypes between healthy human individuals. Some clones are missing from TCRdb's copy, which holds only in-frame ones; the method was immunoSEQ multiplex PCR. The sample yields around 510,000 clones, approximately 94% seen once. Sequences were obtained from naive CD4+ T cells sorted from blood. Noted subset: CD45RA+ positively selected. The receptors originated from a young woman in good health.

The gene calls are TRBV9 and TRBJ2-1; no reliable D call. CDR3 size: 16 residues. The germline CDR1 and CDR2 sequences are SGDLS and YYNGEE. V lost 0 bases and J 2 bases, leaving 12 bases between the germline ends. CDR3 nucleotide sequence: TGTGCCAGCAGCGTAGATCTTTGGTCAACCTACAATGAGCAGTTCTTC. Translating it yields CASSVDLWSTYNEQFF.

The V gene is TRBV7-9, the J gene TRBJ1-1; D remains ambiguous. The CDR3 loop spans 13 amino acids. Germline CDR1 and CDR2: SEHNR and FQNEAQ (reference sequence). V was cut by 2 bases and J by 6 bases, with 10 bases left in between. CDR3 in DNA: TGTGCCAGCAGCTTAAGGGCAGACTCTGAAGCTTTCTTT. Translated, it gives CASSLRADSEAFF.

The chain couples TRBV27 to TRBJ2-5; D gene uncertain. CDR3 length equals 13 residues. V lost 2 bases and J 7 bases, leaving 11 bases between the germline ends. Germline V lookup: CDR1 MNHEY, CDR2 SMNVEV (reference sequence). CDR3 sequence: CASSLGPSGTQYF. The CDR3 nucleotides are TGTGCCAGCAGTTTAGGTCCCTCTGGGACCCAGTACTTC.